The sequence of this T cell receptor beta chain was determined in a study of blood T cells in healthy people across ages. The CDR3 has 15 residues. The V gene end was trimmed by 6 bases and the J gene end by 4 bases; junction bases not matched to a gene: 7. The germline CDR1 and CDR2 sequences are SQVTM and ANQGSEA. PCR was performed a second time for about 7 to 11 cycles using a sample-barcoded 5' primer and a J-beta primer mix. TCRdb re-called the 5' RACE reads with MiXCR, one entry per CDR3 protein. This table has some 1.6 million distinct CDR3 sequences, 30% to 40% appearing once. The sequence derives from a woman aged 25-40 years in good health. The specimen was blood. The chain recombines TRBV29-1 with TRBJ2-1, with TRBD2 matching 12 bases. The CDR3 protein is CSVASGRARYNEQFF. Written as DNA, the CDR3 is TGCAGCGTCGCTAGCGGGAGGGCTCGGTACAATGAGCAGTTCTTC.